The 14 T cell receptor beta chains given below trace back to one sample, sequenced in a study of blood T cells in healthy people across ages. Through a sample-barcoded 5' primer and a J-beta primer mix, a second PCR was run for roughly 7 to 12 cycles. TCRdb processed the 5' RACE reads anew with MiXCR; each CDR3 protein has one entry. This table holds 700,000 to 900,000 distinct CDR3 sequences, 53% found once. Input material: blood. The receptors derive from an elderly man in good health.

This clonotype was seen only once. The chain is built from TRBV12-3 or TRBV12-4 and TRBJ2-5, with TRBD2 as a possible D gene (6 bases). This CDR3 is 14 amino acids long. The ends were cut back, 7 bases at V and 11 bases at J, with 23 bases in the middle. The CDR3 DNA is TGTGCCAGCAAGGGTTGGGGGGTTAGCGGAGAGCAGTACTTC. This sequence encodes CASKGWGVSGEQYF.

The genes are TRBV10-3 and TRBJ2-1; the match to TRBD1 covers 8 bases. Germline trimming cut 4 bases from V and 12 bases from J; bases unmatched to any gene: 11. Germline-derived CDR1 and CDR2 are ENHRY and SYGVKD. The length of the CDR3 is 14 residues. CDR3 residues: CAISALDRASGQFF. CDR3 DNA: TGTGCCATCAGTGCTCTGGACAGGGCCAGTGGGCAGTTCTTC.

The table lists this clonotype with a few counts. The chain is built from TRBV29-1 and TRBJ2-5; possibly TRBD1 or TRBD2 for D (6 bases each). Germline V gene lookup returns CDR1 SQVTM and CDR2 ANQGSEA. The CDR3 extends over 11 amino acids. V lost 7 bases, J lost 6 bases, and 12 bases lay in between. The CDR3 protein is CSALRGQTQYF. The DNA for the CDR3 is TGCAGCGCCCTTCGGGGGCAGACCCAGTACTTC.

This sequence joins TRBV28 and TRBJ2-3; D might be TRBD2 (6 bases). The germline CDR1 and CDR2 sequences are MDHEN and SYDVKM. Trimming took off 3 bases at V and 2 bases at J, with 12 bases between the two ends. The CDR3 extends over 15 amino acids. The CDR3 nucleotides read TGTGCCAGCAGTTTTGGAGGGGTCCTCACAGATACGCAGTATTTT. Residues: CASSFGGVLTDTQYF.

J is TRBJ2-5 and V is TRBV2; 9 bases are a match to TRBD1. The J call may be mistaken, given a closer DNA end match to TRBJ2-7. This CDR3 is 14 amino acids long. Germline CDR1 SNHLY, CDR2 FYNNEI. The CDR3 region is CASNADRGYYEQYF. CDR3 nucleotides: TGTGCCAGCAATGCGGACAGGGGATACTACGAGCAGTACTTC.

The rearrangement links TRBV7-2 to TRBJ2-7; 10 bases fit TRBD1. V was pared by 1 base and J by 2 bases, with 2 bases of the junction left unmatched. In germline, CDR1 is SGHTA, CDR2 FQGNSA. This CDR3 has 15 residues. CDR3 amino acids: CASSLVGTGAYEQYF. The CDR3 nucleotides read TGTGCCAGCAGCTTAGTCGGGACAGGGGCCTACGAGCAGTACTTC.

This clonotype appeared many times. J is TRBJ2-3 and V is TRBV29-1, with 8 positions matching TRBD2. The germline V gene encodes CDR1 SQVTM and CDR2 ANQGSEA. V lost 4 bases, J lost 0 bases, and 3 bases stayed unmatched. The CDR3 has 14 amino acids. The CDR3 DNA sequence: TGCAGCGTTGCGGGGGGGCTCAGCACAGATACGCAGTATTTT. Its translation: CSVAGGLSTDTQYF.

V usage is TRBV20-1 and J usage is TRBJ2-4, with a possible D match to TRBD2 (5 bases). The J call may be wrong; the DNA end is better matched by TRBJ2-7. CDR1 and CDR2 (germline): DFQATT, SNEGSKA (reference sequence). CDR3 length: 13 amino acids. The CDR3 sequence: CSARKDFSYEQYF. The CDR3 coding sequence is TGCAGTGCTAGGAAGGACTTCTCCTACGAGCAGTACTTC.

The chain joins TRBV20-1 to TRBJ2-7; D may be TRBD2 (6 bases). The CDR3 contains 16 residues. The V gene lost 4 bases and the J gene lost 2 bases, with 21 bases spanning the gap. Germline V gives CDR1 DFQATT, CDR2 SNEGSKA (reference sequence). CDR3 nucleotide sequence: TGCAGTGCTACGGATAGTAGCGGTACAGCGGCCTACGAGCAGTACTTC. Protein sequence: CSATDSSGTAAYEQYF.

This clonotype was seen just once. The junction departs from the called germline gene at one end, perhaps through a read error. The chain carries TRBV14 and TRBJ2-1; TRBD1 or TRBD2 may be the D gene (5 bases each). The V gene's germline CDR1 is SGHDN and CDR2 FVKESK. CDR3 length: 16 residues. The CDR3 DNA reads as TGTGCCAGCAGCAAAGACCCTTGGGACGGGCGCAATGAGCAGTTCTTC. Translating it yields CASSKDPWDGRNEQFF. Filled out from reference TRBV14 and TRBJ2-1, the complete variable domain reads EAGVTQFPSHSVIEKGQTVTLRCDPISGHDNLYWYRRVMGKEIKFLLHFVKESKQDESGMPNNRFLAERTGGTYSTLKVQPAELEDSGVYFCASSKDPWDGRNEQFFGPGTRLTVL.

The J gene is TRBJ2-1, the V gene TRBV6-5, with D possibly TRBD2 on 6 matching bases. Germline-derived CDR1 and CDR2 are MNHEY and SVGAGI. V was clipped by 0 bases and J by 9 bases, with 12 bases between them. The CDR3 is 14 residues long. CDR3 loop: CASSYSGGAGEQFF. CDR3 nucleotides: TGTGCCAGCAGTTACTCGGGGGGTGCGGGTGAGCAGTTCTTC.

On this clonotype itself: A read error may produce the germline difference seen at one junction end. The V and J genes are TRBV7-2 and TRBJ1-2, with a tentative D call TRBD1 (5 bases). The CDR3 length is 13 residues. Germline V gene data show CDR1 as SGHTA and CDR2 as FQGNSA. CDR3 in amino acids: CASSVDRNCGYTF. In DNA, the CDR3 is TGTGCCAGCAGCGTCGACAGAAACTGTGGCTACACCTTC.

This rearrangement joins TRBV27 to TRBJ2-7, with 7 bases that match TRBD2. This CDR3 is 14 amino acids long. With V trimmed by 6 bases and J by 6 bases, 11 bases remained unmatched. Germline CDR1 and CDR2: MNHEY and SMNVEV (reference sequence). The CDR3, as DNA: TGTGCCAGCAGCCCAGAGCGGGATTGGGGCGAGCAGTACTTC. This encodes CASSPERDWGEQYF.

V and J are TRBV5-6 and TRBJ2-7; a possible D gene is TRBD2 (6 bases). The V end was cut by 1 base, the J end by 6 bases, with 17 bases between. The CDR3 length is 15 residues. Germline loops: CDR1 SGHDT, CDR2 YYEEEE. The CDR3 region has the DNA TGTGCCAGCAGCTTGTACGGGAGCCCACCCGGCGAGCAGTACTTC. As protein: CASSLYGSPPGEQYF.